These 25 T cell receptor beta chains were all obtained from the same sample, sequenced in a study of blood T cell repertoires in COVID-19. The repertoire was sequenced with immunoSEQ multiplex PCR; TCRdb's copy has only in-frame clones and lacks some. Of about 92,000 clones listed, about 70% are singletons. Sequencing input: peripheral blood. These receptors all come from a woman aged 55-69 years in a cohort sampled during active or convalescent COVID-19.

The chain has TRBV6-2 or TRBV6-3 and TRBJ1-5; no clear D. CDR3 length equals 13 residues. Germline V CDR1 and CDR2: MNHEY, SVGEGT. V lost 0 bases, J lost 6 bases, and 6 bases lay in between. The CDR3 region has the DNA TGTGCCAGCAGTTACTCAGGGAGTCAGCCCCAGCATTTT. This sequence encodes CASSYSGSQPQHF.

The chain couples TRBV7-9 to TRBJ2-1; TRBD2 matches 14 bases. Germline trimming cut 8 bases from V and 6 bases from J; bases unmatched to any gene: 0. Looked up from germline, CDR1 is SEHNR and CDR2 is FQNEAQ (reference sequence). The CDR3 length is 13 residues. CDR3 loop: CASGLAGGNEQFF. CDR3 DNA sequence: TGTGCCAGCGGACTAGCGGGGGGCAATGAGCAGTTCTTC.

V gene TRBV5-1 combines with J gene TRBJ1-6; TRBD1 aligns across 9 bases. V lost 6 bases to trimming and J lost 10 bases; unmatched junction nucleotides: 14. CDR3 length: 16 residues. Germline V gene data show CDR1 as SGHRS and CDR2 as YFSETQ. This CDR3 reads CASTTGPTGGGSPLHF. CDR3 DNA: TGCGCCAGCACGACGGGCCCGACAGGGGGAGGCTCACCCCTCCACTTT. Full variable domain (remainder filled in from reference TRBV5-1 and TRBJ1-6): KAGVTQTPRYLIKTRGQQVTLSCSPISGHRSVSWYQQTPGQGLQFLFEYFSETQRNKGNFPGRFSGRQFSNSRSEMNVSTLELGDSALYLCASTTGPTGGGSPLHFGNGTRLTVT.

J is TRBJ2-7 and V is TRBV9, with D tentatively TRBD2 (7 bases). Germline CDR1 reads SGDLS; CDR2 reads YYNGEE. Trimming shortened V by 0 bases and J by 3 bases, and 22 bases separated the two germline ends. This CDR3 contains 18 residues. Here the CDR3 DNA reads TGTGCCAGCAGCGTAGATGAGAGGGGGGGATTTCCGAACTACGAGCAGTACTTC. Translating it yields CASSVDERGGFPNYEQYF.

The chain links TRBV5-1 to TRBJ1-1; the match to TRBD1 covers 7 bases. Germline values: CDR1 SGHRS, CDR2 YFSETQ. Trimming cost V 4 bases and J 4 bases; bases outside gene matches: 10. This CDR3 has 15 amino acids. The CDR3 is CASSLTGDDGTEAFF. In nucleotides, the CDR3 is TGCGCCAGCAGCCTAACAGGGGACGATGGCACTGAAGCTTTCTTT.

There are a few counts of this clone. The chain uses TRBV5-1 and TRBJ1-4; 9 bases map to TRBD1. Germline trimming cut 2 bases from V and 5 bases from J; bases unmatched to any gene: 1. This CDR3 is built from 14 residues. Per germline, CDR1 SGHRS and CDR2 YFSETQ. This CDR3 is CASSFTGGNEKLFF. The CDR3 DNA is TGCGCCAGCAGCTTCACAGGGGGCAATGAAAAACTGTTTTTT.

The chain couples TRBV27 to TRBJ2-1, with 7 bases matching TRBD1. Germline loops: CDR1 MNHEY, CDR2 SMNVEV (reference sequence). J gave up 5 bases and V 0 bases, and 10 bases lay outside the gene matches. This CDR3 comprises 17 residues. CDR3 protein: CASSLSERPGGNNEQFF. The CDR3 DNA reads as TGTGCCAGCAGTTTATCTGAGCGGCCAGGGGGAAACAATGAGCAGTTCTTC.

The rearrangement links TRBV5-6 to TRBJ2-4, with D perhaps TRBD1 (6 bases). The CDR3 runs 14 residues. Germline CDR1 SGHDT, CDR2 YYEEEE. V was shortened by 4 bases and J by 0 bases, with 8 bases between the two germline ends. The CDR3 DNA sequence: TGTGCCAGCAGCCAACAGGGAGCCAAAAACATTCAGTACTTC. As protein: CASSQQGAKNIQYF.

The V call is TRBV28, the J call TRBJ1-5, with D tentatively TRBD1 (5 bases). This CDR3 contains 16 residues. Germline lookup yields CDR1 MDHEN and CDR2 SYDVKM. V gave up 6 bases and J gave up 0 bases, with 15 bases separating them. The CDR3 loop reads CASRPRVSGSNQPQHF. The CDR3 DNA follows: TGTGCCAGCAGGCCCAGGGTTTCGGGTAGCAATCAGCCCCAGCATTTT. The full variable domain, with the rest looked up from reference TRBV28 and TRBJ1-5, is DVKVTQSSRYLVKRTGEKVFLECVQDMDHENMFWYRQDPGLGLRLIYFSYDVKMKEKGDIPEGYSVSREKKERFSLILESASTNQTSMYLCASRPRVSGSNQPQHFGDGTRLSIL.

The genes are TRBV9 and TRBJ2-7; weak D call: TRBD2 (6 bases). The CDR3 extends over 14 amino acids. Germline assignment: CDR1 SGDLS and CDR2 YYNGEE. The V and J ends lost 3 bases and 4 bases respectively, with 14 bases between them. CDR3 coding DNA: TGTGCCAGCAGCGCGGGAGTTGGGGTATACGAGCAGTACTTC. The encoded protein is CASSAGVGVYEQYF.

This chain joins TRBV7-9 and TRBJ2-5, with TRBD2 matching over 15 bases. Germline values: CDR1 SEHNR, CDR2 FQNEAQ (reference sequence). Germline trimming cut 5 bases from V and 3 bases from J; bases unmatched to any gene: 4. The CDR3 totals 16 residues. CDR3 loop: CASSPGLAGGKETQYF. CDR3 coding DNA: TGTGCCAGCAGCCCAGGACTAGCGGGGGGGAAAGAGACCCAGTACTTC.

The rearrangement links TRBV6-5 to TRBJ2-2, with D possibly matching TRBD2 (7 bases). V shed 0 bases and J shed 5 bases, with 13 bases lying between them. The germline gives CDR1 MNHEY, CDR2 SVGAGI. This CDR3 contains 16 residues. The CDR3, as DNA: TGTGCCAGCAGTTACTCGGGGGGGCTACGGACCGGGGAGCTGTTTTTT. Its translation: CASSYSGGLRTGELFF.

The V and J genes are TRBV29-1 and TRBJ1-2, with 9 bases that match TRBD1. The CDR3 runs to 12 residues. V dropped 4 bases and J dropped 6; count of bases not matched to a gene: 3. Germline V gives CDR1 SQVTM, CDR2 ANQGSEA. CDR3 sequence reads: CSVVQGANGYTF. The CDR3 DNA reads TGCAGCGTTGTACAGGGGGCAAATGGCTACACCTTC.

The V call is TRBV2, the J call TRBJ2-7; TRBD1 matches 12 bases. Per germline, CDR1 SNHLY and CDR2 FYNNEI. The CDR3 consists of 15 residues. J lost 2 bases, V lost 4 bases, and 3 bases had no gene match. The CDR3 loop is CASSAGQGATYEQYF. CDR3 coding DNA: TGTGCCAGCAGTGCGGGACAGGGGGCAACCTACGAGCAGTACTTC.

V and J are TRBV6-1 and TRBJ2-7; possibly TRBD1 for D (7 bases). Trimming left V 3 bases short and J 0 bases short, with 12 bases between. CDR3 size: 15 residues. CDR1 MNHNS and CDR2 SASEGT come from the germline V gene. The CDR3 coding sequence is TGTGCCAGCAGTGAGGCGGGGACAGCCTCCTACGAGCAGTACTTC. Translating gives CASSEAGTASYEQYF.

This clone was detected once. This chain links TRBV19 with TRBJ2-1; 8 bases are shared with TRBD1. CDR3 length: 15 residues. Germline CDR1 reads LNHDA; CDR2 reads SQIVND (reference sequence). V was pared by 7 bases and J by 4 bases, with 9 bases of the junction left unmatched. CDR3 DNA: TGTGCCAGTACCCATACAGGGGGATCGTACAATGAGCAGTTCTTC. Protein sequence: CASTHTGGSYNEQFF.

V is TRBV4-1 and J is TRBJ1-1; no firm D call. The germline V gene has CDR1 MGHRA and CDR2 YSYEKL. Deletions cut 2 bases from V and 0 bases from J, with 19 bases between. The CDR3 covers 18 residues. Here the CDR3 reads CASSQPRGKDPMNTEAFF. In DNA, the CDR3 is TGCGCCAGCAGCCAACCTCGGGGAAAGGACCCTATGAACACTGAAGCTTTCTTT.

This clone occurred a few times. This sequence joins TRBV7-2 and TRBJ1-5; D may be TRBD1 (6 bases). Germline assignment: CDR1 SGHTA and CDR2 FQGNSA. Between the trimmed V and J ends, which lost 6 bases and 6 bases, there was a span of 18 bases. The CDR3 totals 15 residues. The CDR3 sequence is CASRRQTGISQPQHF. CDR3 nucleotide sequence: TGTGCCAGCAGGAGACAAACAGGGATCAGTCAGCCCCAGCATTTT.

The gene calls are TRBV5-1 and TRBJ2-2; D is perhaps TRBD1 (5 bases). Germline V gene sequence: CDR1 SGHRS, CDR2 YFSETQ. Trimming cost V 6 bases and J 7 bases, with 16 bases left between them. The CDR3 runs 14 residues. The CDR3: CASKNNPQGGELFF. For the CDR3, the DNA is TGCGCCAGCAAAAACAATCCCCAGGGCGGGGAGCTGTTTTTT.

The chain has TRBV29-1 and TRBJ2-1; 8 nucleotides align to TRBD1. CDR3 length: 12 residues. Germline loops: CDR1 SQVTM, CDR2 ANQGSEA. V shed 7 bases and J 3 bases; nucleotides not matched to a gene: 2. CDR3 DNA: TGCAGCGGGACAGGGCTCTACAATGAGCAGTTCTTC. This gives the protein CSGTGLYNEQFF.

This chain connects TRBV5-1 to TRBJ1-5, with TRBD1 as a possible D gene (6 bases). V was cut by 4 bases and J by 1 base, with 15 bases left in between. CDR3 length: 16 residues. The germline V gene encodes CDR1 SGHRS and CDR2 YFSETQ. The CDR3 protein is CASSTGPTGSNQPQHF. CDR3 nucleotide sequence: TGCGCCAGCAGCACGGGCCCCACAGGGAGCAATCAGCCCCAGCATTTT.

This clone appeared once. V usage is TRBV28 and J usage is TRBJ2-7, with 8 bases lining up with TRBD1. The V gene end was trimmed by 4 bases and the J gene end by 2 bases; junction bases not matched to a gene: 10. This CDR3 has 16 amino acids. Germline V CDR1 and CDR2: MDHEN, SYDVKM. The CDR3 spells CASSSRPGTGPYEQYF. The CDR3 DNA is TGTGCCAGCAGTTCCCGCCCCGGGACAGGTCCCTACGAGCAGTACTTC.

This rearrangement joins TRBV5-1 to TRBJ2-2; the match to TRBD1 covers 8 bases. V gave up 0 bases and J gave up 1 base; unmatched junction bases: 5. The V gene's germline CDR1 is SGHRS and CDR2 YFSETQ. This CDR3 spans 17 amino acids. CDR3 DNA sequence: TGCGCCAGCAGCTTGGATACCGGGACAGGGAACACCGGGGAGCTGTTTTTT. As protein: CASSLDTGTGNTGELFF.

This chain uses TRBV6-5 with TRBJ2-2, with TRBD1 as a possible D gene (6 bases). Germline lookup yields CDR1 MNHEY and CDR2 SVGAGI. The CDR3 runs 13 residues. V gave up 2 bases and J gave up 6 bases, with 7 bases separating them. In nucleotides, the CDR3 is TGTGCCAGCAGTTACGCAGGGGCCGGGGAGCTGTTTTTT. Translated, it gives CASSYAGAGELFF.

The genes are TRBV11-2 and TRBJ1-1, with TRBD1 matching over 11 bases. V lost 5 bases to trimming and J lost 6 bases; unmatched junction nucleotides: 8. The CDR3 spans 15 residues. In germline, CDR1 is SGHAT, CDR2 FQNNGV. The CDR3 sequence is CASSTGQGVFSEAFF. Here the CDR3 DNA reads TGTGCCAGCAGCACGGGACAGGGGGTATTCTCTGAAGCTTTCTTT.